This TCR beta chain appears in the sequencing data of a study of response to subunit inactivated influenza vaccine. TCRdb processed the RT-PCR reads anew with MiXCR; each CDR3 protein has one entry. The sample consists of fewer than 350,000 distinct CDR3 sequences, 20% to 25% of them appearing once. The length of the CDR3 is 16 residues. V dropped 5 bases and J dropped 2; count of bases not matched to a gene: 10. Germline V gene data show CDR1 as KGHSH and CDR2 as LQKENI. This receptor was obtained from a man aged 50-75 years who received an inactivated influenza vaccine. The sample here was PBMCs from blood, taken 21 months after vaccination. This chain links TRBV18 with TRBJ2-5, with 8 bases fitting TRBD1. The DNA for the CDR3 is TGTGCCAGCTCATCGTACCCGGGACAGGAGCAAGAGACCCAGTACTTC. It is translated as CASSSYPGQEQETQYF. Together with reference TRBV18 and TRBJ2-5, the CDR3 gives the full variable domain: NAGVMQNPRHLVRRRGQEARLRCSPMKGHSHVYWYRQLPEEGLKFMVYLQKENIIDESGMPKERFSAEFPKEGPSILRIQQVVRGDSAAYFCASSSYPGQEQETQYFGPGTRLLVL.